The clone carrying this T cell receptor beta chain was detected a few times. Profiled with immunoSEQ multiplex PCR; TCRdb holds only in-frame clones, not every one. The sample carries over 150,000 clones, under 85% recorded once. This sample was taken from a study of blood T cell repertoires in COVID-19. The V segment lost 5 bases and the J segment 0 bases; nucleotides outside the gene matches: 7. This CDR3 is built from 15 residues. The germline CDR1 and CDR2 sequences are SQVTM and ANQGSEA. This sequence originates from a woman aged 80 or over with acute or convalescent COVID-19. The chain has TRBV29-1 and TRBJ2-1; 7 bases align to TRBD1. The sequencing input was peripheral blood. CDR3 DNA sequence: TGCAGCGTTACAGGGGAACGGAACTCCTACAATGAGCAGTTCTTC. This encodes CSVTGERNSYNEQFF.